The 26 T cell receptor beta chains below were found in one sample sequenced in a study of blood T cell repertoires in COVID-19. The table came from immunoSEQ multiplex PCR; TCRdb's copy has only in-frame clones and leaves some out. The data show hundreds of thousands of clones, with 65% to 90% seen just once and 7% to 7.5% held by the top ten. Material for sequencing was peripheral blood. The receptors shown here come from a woman aged 60-70 years with COVID-19, enrolled during active disease.

The chain links TRBV9 to TRBJ2-6, with D maybe TRBD2 (5 bases). Germline CDR1 reads SGDLS; CDR2 reads YYNGEE. V dropped 3 bases and J dropped 2 bases, with 12 bases sitting between them. This CDR3 spans 16 amino acids. The CDR3, as DNA: TGTGCCAGCAGCGCCTATTACGGGGCTGGGGCCAACGTCCTGACTTTC. It encodes CASSAYYGAGANVLTF. The full variable domain, its missing parts supplied by reference TRBV9 and TRBJ2-6, is DSGVTQTPKHLITATGQRVTLRCSPRSGDLSVYWYQQSLDQGLQFLIQYYNGEERAKGNILERFSAQQFPDLHSELNLSSLELGDSALYFCASSAYYGAGANVLTFGAGSRLTVL.

This clone was recorded only once. This sequence joins TRBV21-1 and TRBJ2-7; the listed D gene, TRBD1, was not tested against the DNA. TRBV21-1 is flagged as a pseudogene. CDR3 size: 15 residues. CDR3: CASSKGWDRRSEQYF. The CDR3 nucleotides are TGTGCCAGCAGCAAAGGATGGGACAGGCGAAGCGAGCAGTACTTC.

This clone was seen only once. The chain combines TRBV7-9 with TRBJ2-1; D perhaps matches TRBD1 (6 bases). Germline-derived CDR1 and CDR2 are SEHNR and FQNEAQ (reference sequence). V shed 4 bases and J shed 4 bases, with 8 bases lying between them. CDR3 size: 13 residues. CDR3: CASSSGAYNEQFF. The CDR3 bases are TGTGCCAGCAGCTCAGGGGCTTACAATGAGCAGTTCTTC.

V and J are TRBV12-3 or TRBV12-4 and TRBJ2-7, with 8 bases fitting TRBD1. With 4 bases clipped from V and 6 bases from J, the junction kept 2 bases outside the gene matches. There are 12 residues in the CDR3. DNA of the CDR3: TGTGCCAGCAGTTCAGACAGGGGCGAGCAGTACTTC. Encoded protein: CASSSDRGEQYF.

The chain links TRBV20-1 to TRBJ1-5; a weak D match, TRBD1 (6 bases). Germline loops: CDR1 DFQATT, CDR2 SNEGSKA (reference sequence). There are 14 residues in the CDR3. Trimming shortened V by 3 bases and J by 0 bases, and 9 bases separated the two germline ends. The CDR3: CSASDRISNQPQHF. The DNA for the CDR3 is TGCAGTGCTAGTGACAGGATTAGCAATCAGCCCCAGCATTTT.

The rearrangement links TRBV12-2 to TRBJ1-4. TRBV12-2 is flagged as a pseudogene. The CDR3 runs 11 residues. CDR3 residues: CASRVTLKLFF. CDR3 nucleotides: TGTGCAAGTCGCGTGACTTTAAAACTGTTTTTT.

In the case of this clone: Other DNA sequences of this sample code for an identical CDR3. The rearrangement joins TRBV27 to TRBJ1-5; 7 bases match TRBD1. J gave up 2 bases and V 3 bases, and 4 bases lay outside the gene matches. The CDR3 has 15 residues. Per the germline V gene, CDR1 is MNHEY and CDR2 is SMNVEV (reference sequence). The CDR3 reads CASSLQGVGNQPQHF. CDR3 sequence (DNA): TGTGCCAGCAGTTTGCAGGGGGTAGGCAATCAGCCCCAGCATTTT.

The genes are TRBV19 and TRBJ2-3; TRBD1 agrees at 9 bases. Germline V CDR1 and CDR2: LNHDA, SQIVND (reference sequence). This CDR3 comprises 18 residues. The V segment lost 0 bases and the J segment 6 bases; nucleotides outside the gene matches: 13. CDR3 coding DNA: TGTGCCAGTAGTATAGATGGGGCCCTGGGACAGGGCTGGGATACGCAGTATTTT. This encodes CASSIDGALGQGWDTQYF. The variable domain in full, completed from reference TRBV19 and TRBJ2-3, reads DGGITQSPKYLFRKEGQNVTLSCEQNLNHDAMYWYRQDPGQGLRLIYYSQIVNDFQKGDIAEGYSVSREKKESFPLTVTSAQKNPTAFYLCASSIDGALGQGWDTQYFGPGTRLTVL.

J is TRBJ2-3 and V is TRBV28, with D tentatively TRBD1 (6 bases). CDR1 is MDHEN, CDR2 SYDVKM, per germline. The CDR3 loop spans 15 amino acids. V lost 5 bases, J lost 5 bases, and 17 bases lay in between. CDR3 in amino acids: CASSRGQPGVDTQYF. CDR3 coding DNA: TGTGCCAGCAGTAGAGGACAGCCAGGGGTAGATACGCAGTATTTT.

J is TRBJ2-7 and V is TRBV27; 8 bases line up with TRBD2. The CDR3 has 19 residues. CDR1 is MNHEY and CDR2 is SMNVEV in the germline V gene (reference sequence). V shed 6 bases, J shed 1 base, and the junction held 20 bases outside the gene matches. CDR3 DNA: TGTGCCAGCAGCCATTACGGGGGGGCTAGGTGGGGGAGGTCCTACGAGCAGTACTTC. Translation: CASSHYGGARWGRSYEQYF.

This chain uses TRBV27 with TRBJ1-6, with D perhaps matching TRBD1 (5 bases). Trimming shortened V by 10 bases and J by 9 bases, and 19 bases separated the two germline ends. The CDR3 loop spans 14 amino acids. Per the germline V gene, CDR1 is MNHEY and CDR2 is SMNVEV (reference sequence). The chain's CDR3 is CATGPGLWVSPLHF. The CDR3 DNA follows: TGTGCCACTGGACCGGGACTTTGGGTTTCACCCCTCCACTTT.

The V gene is TRBV18, the J gene TRBJ2-5, with D maybe TRBD1 (6 bases). CDR3 length: 16 amino acids. Germline lookup yields CDR1 KGHSH and CDR2 LQKENI. Between the trimmed V and J ends, which lost 0 bases and 6 bases, there was a span of 17 bases. CDR3 loop: CASSPPGGDRPKTQYF. The CDR3 coding sequence is TGTGCCAGCTCACCACCTGGCGGAGACAGGCCTAAGACCCAGTACTTC.

The J gene is TRBJ2-1, the V gene TRBV18, with TRBD1 matching 9 bases. The germline V gene has CDR1 KGHSH and CDR2 LQKENI. Trimming removed 2 bases from V and 7 bases from J; junction bases left unmatched: 6. The CDR3 runs to 15 residues. CDR3 sequence: CASSPEQGARNEQFF. In nucleotides, the CDR3 is TGTGCCAGCTCACCAGAACAGGGGGCGCGGAATGAGCAGTTCTTC.

This chain connects TRBV14 to TRBJ2-3; D uncertain. CDR1 is SGHDN, CDR2 FVKESK, per germline. The CDR3 length is 12 residues. V was trimmed by 1 base and J by 8 bases, leaving 7 bases between them. The CDR3 DNA reads TGTGCCAGCAGCCAAGTCCTCCGTACGCAGTATTTT. Its protein product is CASSQVLRTQYF. Complete variable domain (other parts from reference TRBV14 and TRBJ2-3): EAGVTQFPSHSVIEKGQTVTLRCDPISGHDNLYWYRRVMGKEIKFLLHFVKESKQDESGMPNNRFLAERTGGTYSTLKVQPAELEDSGVYFCASSQVLRTQYFGPGTRLTVL.

The chain carries TRBV4-3 and TRBJ1-1; 7 bases line up with TRBD1. The V segment lost 3 bases and the J segment 1 base; nucleotides outside the gene matches: 2. Looked up from germline, CDR1 is LGHNA and CDR2 is YSLEER. The CDR3 spans 14 residues. This CDR3 reads CASSQGDRNTEAFF. For the CDR3, the DNA is TGCGCCAGCAGCCAGGGGGACAGGAACACTGAAGCTTTCTTT.

This chain uses TRBV19 with TRBJ1-5; 8 positions agree with TRBD1. CDR1 is LNHDA and CDR2 is SQIVND in the germline V gene (reference sequence). J lost 1 base, V lost 5 bases, and 4 bases had no gene match. This CDR3 region has 15 residues. CDR3 DNA: TGTGCCAGTAGTCAGGGGGCGCGGAGCAATCAGCCCCAGCATTTT. The encoded protein is CASSQGARSNQPQHF.

The chain uses TRBV7-6 and TRBJ2-1, with 10 bases that match TRBD1. J gave up 0 bases and V 0 bases, and 5 bases lay outside the gene matches. The germline V gene has CDR1 SGHVS and CDR2 FNYEAQ. The CDR3 runs to 18 residues. CDR3 amino acids: CASSLARGQGSSYNEQFF. The CDR3, as DNA: TGTGCCAGCAGCTTAGCGAGGGGACAGGGGAGCTCCTACAATGAGCAGTTCTTC.

V and J are TRBV5-4 and TRBJ2-7, with 8 bases fitting TRBD1. CDR3 length: 12 residues. CDR1 is SGHNT, CDR2 YYREEE, per germline (reference sequence). The V gene end was trimmed by 7 bases and the J gene end by 5 bases; junction bases not matched to a gene: 5. The CDR3 nucleotides read TGTGCCAGCGGACAGGGCGGGAACGAGCAGTACTTC. Translating gives CASGQGGNEQYF.

The rearrangement joins TRBV27 to TRBJ2-3; no firm D call. The CDR3 is 17 residues long. V lost 6 bases and J 3 bases, leaving 22 bases between the germline ends. Germline V gene data show CDR1 as MNHEY and CDR2 as SMNVEV (reference sequence). CDR3 sequence: CASREAYRSLSTDTQYF. The DNA of the CDR3 is TGTGCCAGCAGGGAAGCTTATCGGAGTCTTTCTACAGATACGCAGTATTTT.

The sample holds one count of this clone. The chain employs TRBV7-2 and TRBJ2-1; 9 bases line up with TRBD2. The CDR3 consists of 16 residues. The V gene end was trimmed by 5 bases and the J gene end by 6 bases; junction bases not matched to a gene: 11. CDR1 is SGHTA, CDR2 FQGNSA, per germline. The CDR3 spells CASSTQAGTSLNEQFF. CDR3 in DNA: TGTGCCAGCAGCACACAAGCCGGGACTAGCCTCAATGAGCAGTTCTTC.

The chain employs TRBV9 and TRBJ2-3; D not resolved. Germline CDR1 is SGDLS and CDR2 is YYNGEE. V lost 5 bases to trimming and J lost 0 bases, with 13 bases between them. CDR3 length: 15 amino acids. The CDR3: CASRSSATSTDTQYF. CDR3 DNA sequence: TGTGCCAGCAGGTCCTCTGCGACTAGCACAGATACGCAGTATTTT.

This chain joins TRBV6-5 and TRBJ2-4; D is perhaps TRBD2 (5 bases). V gave up 0 bases and J gave up 4 bases, with 7 bases separating them. This CDR3 has 14 amino acids. Germline values: CDR1 MNHEY, CDR2 SVGAGI. CDR3: CASSYSLAKNIQYF. CDR3 bases: TGTGCCAGCAGTTACTCCCTAGCTAAAAACATTCAGTACTTC.

The V gene is TRBV7-2, the J gene TRBJ2-5; 10 bases map to TRBD2. CDR1 is SGHTA, CDR2 FQGNSA, per germline. V dropped 4 bases and J dropped 7; count of bases not matched to a gene: 12. The CDR3 contains 16 residues. The CDR3: CASSSKEAGGFGTQYF. The CDR3 DNA reads as TGTGCCAGCAGCTCCAAAGAAGCGGGGGGGTTCGGGACCCAGTACTTC.

The CDR3 is CASSESGTKSYSNQPQHF. Here the CDR3 DNA reads TGCGCCAGCAGTGAGTCAGGGACAAAGTCCTATAGCAATCAGCCCCAGCATTTT. This sequence joins TRBV10-2 and TRBJ1-5; D perhaps matches TRBD1 (6 bases). The CDR3 is 18 amino acids. CDR1 and CDR2 (germline): WSHSY, SAAADI. Trimming stripped 0 bases from V and 0 bases from J, with 15 bases between.

This chain uses TRBV9 with TRBJ1-2; 7 positions match TRBD1. This CDR3 is 14 amino acids long. Germline CDR1 is SGDLS and CDR2 is YYNGEE. V dropped 4 bases and J dropped 4; count of bases not matched to a gene: 7. The CDR3 is CASSPFDRAYGYTF. The CDR3 nucleotides read TGTGCCAGCAGCCCCTTCGACAGGGCCTATGGCTACACCTTC.

This chain connects TRBV2 to TRBJ2-7; D perhaps matches TRBD1 (5 bases). There are 15 residues in the CDR3. Germline CDR1 SNHLY, CDR2 FYNNEI. V was pared by 0 bases and J by 3 bases, with 12 bases between. CDR3 sequence (DNA): TGTGCCAGCAGTGAAGCGAAGGGGCTTATCTACGAGCAGTACTTC. Protein: CASSEAKGLIYEQYF.